The 10 T cell receptor beta chains presented below share a single source sample, sequenced in a study of shared clonotypes between healthy human individuals. The table came from immunoSEQ multiplex PCR; TCRdb's copy has only in-frame clones and leaves some out. The table records approximately 400,000 clones, roughly 96% of them present only once. Sequencing was carried out using memory CD8+ T cells sorted from blood. Sample subset: CD45RO+ cells pooled with CCR7-negative TemRA cells. The receptor set was obtained from a man younger than 40 in good health.

The V and J genes are TRBV10-3 and TRBJ2-7; 15 bases fit TRBD2. The germline V gene has CDR1 ENHRY and CDR2 SYGVKD. The CDR3 has 18 residues. The V segment lost 2 bases and the J segment 3 bases; nucleotides outside the gene matches: 8. CDR3 sequence: CAISEKGTSGRTIYEQYF. CDR3 sequence (DNA): TGTGCCATCAGTGAGAAAGGGACTAGCGGGAGGACGATCTACGAGCAGTACTTC.

The chain combines TRBV25-1 with TRBJ2-2; 10 bases agree with TRBD1. Germline V gene lookup returns CDR1 MGHDK and CDR2 SYGVNS. The CDR3 is made up of 16 amino acids. J was trimmed by 7 bases and V by 6 bases; bases with no gene match: 11. CDR3: CASRDGTGEQGGELFF. CDR3 sequence (DNA): TGTGCCAGCAGAGACGGGACAGGGGAGCAGGGCGGGGAGCTGTTTTTT.

This chain connects TRBV7-9 to TRBJ2-1; TRBD2 aligns across 12 bases. Trimming cost V 6 bases and J 5 bases; bases outside gene matches: 11. CDR3 length: 17 amino acids. Germline V gives CDR1 SEHNR, CDR2 FQNEAQ (reference sequence). Written as DNA, the CDR3 is TGTGCCAGCAGACCTAGCGGGAGGGCCTTGGTCAACAATGAGCAGTTCTTC. This sequence encodes CASRPSGRALVNNEQFF.

V usage is TRBV7-9 and J usage is TRBJ2-3; no reliable D call. Germline V gives CDR1 SEHNR, CDR2 FQNEAQ (reference sequence). The V gene lost 3 bases and the J gene lost 3 bases, with 4 bases spanning the gap. This CDR3 region has 12 residues. Here the CDR3 reads CASSFGTDTQYF. CDR3 DNA: TGTGCCAGCAGCTTTGGGACAGATACGCAGTATTTT.

The V gene is TRBV5-6, the J gene TRBJ2-2; D is possibly TRBD2 (6 bases). V was trimmed by 0 bases and J by 7 bases, leaving 10 bases between them. This CDR3 has 14 amino acids. CDR1 is SGHDT and CDR2 is YYEEEE in the germline V gene. The CDR3 protein is CASSLVGGSGELFF. The CDR3 DNA sequence: TGTGCCAGCAGCTTGGTGGGGGGAAGCGGGGAGCTGTTTTTT.

The chain carries TRBV5-5 and TRBJ2-7; 9 bases map to TRBD2. The CDR3 covers 14 residues. Trimming at V came to 4 bases and at J to 6 bases, leaving 8 bases not matched to a gene. CDR1 is SGHKS and CDR2 is YYEKEE in the germline V gene (reference sequence). For the CDR3, the DNA is TGTGCCAGCAGCGCGGGGGGGGCAATCCGCGAGCAGTACTTC. Translation: CASSAGGAIREQYF. Supplemented by reference TRBV5-5 and TRBJ2-7, the full variable domain reads DAGVTQSPTHLIKTRGQQVTLRCSPISGHKSVSWYQQVLGQGPQFIFQYYEKEERGRGNFPDRFSARQFPNYSSELNVNALLLGDSALYLCASSAGGAIREQYFGPGTRLTVT.

The genes are TRBV4-2 and TRBJ2-3; TRBD2 agrees at 7 bases. The germline CDR1 and CDR2 sequences are LGHNA and YNFKEQ. This CDR3 has 17 amino acids. V trimming: 4 bases; J trimming: 0 bases; junction bases outside the gene matches: 10. This chain's CDR3 is CASSRPRLAVSTDTQYF. The CDR3 region has the DNA TGTGCCAGCAGCCGCCCCCGACTAGCTGTGAGCACAGATACGCAGTATTTT.

The chain recombines TRBV28 with TRBJ1-2, with a weak D call TRBD1 (5 bases). Per the germline V gene, CDR1 is MDHEN and CDR2 is SYDVKM. Trimming shortened V by 5 bases and J by 5 bases, and 15 bases separated the two germline ends. The length of the CDR3 is 14 residues. CDR3 in amino acids: CASSPGGVSYGYTF. CDR3 bases: TGTGCCAGCAGTCCAGGAGGGGTATCTTATGGCTACACCTTC.

The chain employs TRBV28 and TRBJ2-7, with D tentatively TRBD1 (5 bases). The CDR3 spans 12 residues. V was trimmed by 6 bases and J by 0 bases, leaving 6 bases between them. Germline CDR1 MDHEN, CDR2 SYDVKM. The CDR3 here is CASRDTSYEQYF. DNA for the CDR3: TGTGCCAGCAGGGACACCTCCTACGAGCAGTACTTC.

CDR3 residues: CASSITWRQNEQYF. The CDR3 DNA reads TGTGCCAGTAGTATTACATGGCGGCAGAACGAGCAGTACTTC. The chain is built from TRBV19 and TRBJ2-7, with D hard to call. The CDR3 has 14 residues. CDR1 and CDR2 (germline): LNHDA, SQIVND (reference sequence). With 3 bases removed from V and 5 bases from J, the gap between germline ends came to 14 bases. Complete variable domain (other parts from reference TRBV19 and TRBJ2-7): DGGITQSPKYLFRKEGQNVTLSCEQNLNHDAMYWYRQDPGQGLRLIYYSQIVNDFQKGDIAEGYSVSREKKESFPLTVTSAQKNPTAFYLCASSITWRQNEQYFGPGTRLTVT.